The sequence of this T cell receptor beta chain was determined in a study of metastatic and nonmetastatic thyroid tumors. Across the whole study: Repertoire comparison spanned blood and tumor or nodule tissue of malignant and benign thyroid patients. Study outcomes and limitations: Benign nodules reportedly had significantly lower TCR beta diversity than malignant thyroid tumors in blood and tumor.

The entire patient cohort was treatment-naive prior to thyroid surgery. This clone is labeled medium-sized. No antigen is known for it. Germline V gives CDR1 LNHDA, CDR2 SQIVND (reference sequence). The ends were cut back, 10 bases at V and 8 bases at J, with 15 bases in the middle. The CDR3 spans 13 residues. In the study's own analysis: CDR3 was compared across clinicopathological groups, and the resulting differences were used to build a distant-metastasis classifier for papillary thyroid cancer. TCRdb re-analyzed the PCR reads through MiXCR. TCRdb, rather than the study authors, made the V and J calls. Counted here are approximately 31,000 clones, 15% to 20% occurring once; the ten biggest clones make up about 10%.

The chain combines TRBV19 with TRBJ1-6, with a possible D match to TRBD1 (6 bases). The source of this sequence is a female donor with papillary thyroid cancer or a benign thyroid nodule (not recorded which). Some clones in this sample may be carry-over from other donors' samples. Sequenced sample: blood. The chain's CDR3 is CATQQGGDSPLHF. In nucleotides, the CDR3 is TGTGCCACCCAACAGGGAGGGGATTCACCCCTCCACTTT.